This entry features one TCR beta chain sequence. Trimming pared 6 bases from V and 9 bases from J, leaving 21 bases between. CDR1 and CDR2 (germline): KGHSH, LQKENI. This CDR3 is built from 15 residues. The sample is drawn from a study of T-cell memory formation after mild COVID-19. MiXCR, applied by TCRdb to the 5' RACE reads, yields one record per CDR3 protein. This table holds about 500,000 distinct CDR3 sequences, roughly 21% found once. Sequencing was done on a sample of PBMCs or a T cell subset sorted from them (not recorded which). The J gene is TRBJ2-1, the V gene TRBV18; tentatively, D is TRBD2 (5 bases). This TCR derives from an adult woman who had mild COVID-19 (a few samples of this study predate the infection). Cell type and time point are not known. The CDR3 here is CASSPFKADGSEQFF. DNA for the CDR3: TGTGCCAGCTCCCCCTTTAAGGCGGATGGGAGTGAGCAGTTCTTC.